Sequencing of this TCR beta chain was carried out in a study of OX40 agonist ivuxolimab in advanced cancers. Data came from immunoSEQ multiplex PCR; TCRdb stores just in-frame clones and leaves some out. The sample lists 40,000 or so clones; 75% to 90% were seen once. CDR1 is SNHLY and CDR2 is FYNNEI in the germline V gene. V lost 1 base to trimming and J lost 9 bases, with 15 bases between them. The CDR3 has 14 amino acids. This clone has a single count. Sequences were derived from CD4+ or CD8+ T cells sorted from blood, sampled in a trial of the OX40 agonist ivuxolimab. The TCR comes from an adult with an advanced solid tumor such as melanoma, head and neck, liver or kidney cancer. This chain joins TRBV2 and TRBJ1-1, with TRBD1 as a possible D gene (6 bases). The CDR3 DNA reads TGTGCCAGCAGTGAAGTAGAAGAGGACAGACAAGCTTTCTTT. Translating gives CASSEVEEDRQAFF. Looking up the rest from reference TRBV2 and TRBJ1-1 gives the full variable domain: EPEVTQTPSHQVTQMGQEVILRCVPISNHLYFYWYRQILGQKVEFLVSFYNNEISEKSEIFDDQFSVERPDGSNFTLKIRSTKLEDSAMYFCASSEVEEDRQAFFGQGTRLTVV.